This T cell receptor beta chain was sequenced in a study of blood T cell repertoires in COVID-19. Profiling relied on immunoSEQ multiplex PCR, and the TCRdb table lists in-frame clones only, not all of them. This table has under 65,000 clones, about nine tenths appearing once. The Seattle site enrolled patients during active infection and followed them longitudinally. This CDR3 is 15 amino acids long. Germline V gene sequence: CDR1 LNHDA, CDR2 SQIVND (reference sequence). V was shortened by 6 bases and J by 1 base, with 13 bases between the two germline ends. The J gene is TRBJ1-5, the V gene TRBV19; D remains ambiguous. The sequenced sample was peripheral blood. This receptor was obtained from a woman aged 80 or over with COVID-19, enrolled during active disease. The CDR3 coding sequence is TGTGCCAGTAGCCTCGGGAGGGCGAGCAATCAGCCCCAGCATTTT. Residues: CASSLGRASNQPQHF.